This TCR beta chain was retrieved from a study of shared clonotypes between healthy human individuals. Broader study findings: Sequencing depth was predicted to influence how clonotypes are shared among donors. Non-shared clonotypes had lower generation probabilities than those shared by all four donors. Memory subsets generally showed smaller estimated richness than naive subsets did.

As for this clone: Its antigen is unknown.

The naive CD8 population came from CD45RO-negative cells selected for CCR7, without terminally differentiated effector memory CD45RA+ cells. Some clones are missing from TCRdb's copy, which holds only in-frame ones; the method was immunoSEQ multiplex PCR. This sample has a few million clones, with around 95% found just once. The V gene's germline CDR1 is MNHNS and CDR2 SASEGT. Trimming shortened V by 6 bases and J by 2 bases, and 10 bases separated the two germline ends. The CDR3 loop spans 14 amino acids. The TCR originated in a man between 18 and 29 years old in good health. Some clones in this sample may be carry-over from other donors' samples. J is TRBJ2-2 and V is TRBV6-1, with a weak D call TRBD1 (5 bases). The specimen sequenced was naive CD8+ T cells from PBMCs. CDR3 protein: CASRGQENTGELFF. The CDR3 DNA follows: TGTGCCAGCAGGGGGCAGGAAAACACCGGGGAGCTGTTTTTT.